The 2 T cell receptor beta chains presented below share a single source sample, sequenced in a study of blood T cell repertoires in COVID-19. Profiled with immunoSEQ multiplex PCR; TCRdb holds only in-frame clones, not every one. In the table there are about 64,000 clones, 85% to 90% of which are singletons. Source material: peripheral blood. These receptors were obtained from a man between 50 and 59 years old with active COVID-19.

On this clone itself: At one boundary the junction diverges from the germline segment, which might be a read error. This sequence joins TRBV24-1 and TRBJ1-5; weak D call: TRBD1 (5 bases). Germline assignment: CDR1 KGHDR and CDR2 SFDVKD. The CDR3 runs to 11 residues. The CDR3 loop reads CAAREGQPQHF. The CDR3 nucleotides read TGTGCCGCCAGGGAGGGTCAGCCCCAGCATTTT.

The chain is built from TRBV5-1 and TRBJ2-7; TRBD1 agrees at 9 bases. Germline CDR1 is SGHRS and CDR2 is YFSETQ. The CDR3 has 15 residues. V shed 4 bases, J shed 7 bases, and the junction held 12 bases outside the gene matches. In nucleotides, the CDR3 is TGCGCCAGCAGCACTCCGGGACAGGGAACCTGGGAGCAGTACTTC. Translation: CASSTPGQGTWEQYF.